This entry concerns a single T cell receptor (beta chain). Its antigen is unknown. No base quality information exists; no much larger clone differs at one position. Other DNA sequences of this sample code for an identical CDR3. The data were taken from a study of control samples from healthy donors and cancer patients (dated by TCRdb to about 2020). Library creation used the immunoSEQ multiplex PCR assay. TCRdb carries this immuneACCESS record with in-frame sequences only. Its versions omit some clonotypes, under half of them owing to an unresolved V gene in the studies checked, with the rest unexplained. Within this sample are approximately 150,000 clones, with almost 90% of them counted one time only. The biggest ten clones account for approximately 1.8% of the sample. The sequence was obtained from a man aged 18 to 29 in good health. What was sequenced was blood.

The sequenced DNA is TGTGCCAGCAGCCAGGGACCCAACACTGAAGCTTTCTTT. This yields the protein CASSQGPNTEAFF. The chain links TRBV3-1 (or the pseudogene TRBV3-2) with TRBJ1-1; TRBD1 might be the D gene, on 5 matching bases. Reading the germline V gene (reference sequence) gives CDR1 LGHDT and CDR2 YNNKEL. The CDR3 sequence holds 13 residues, the cysteine and phenylalanine included. Only the CDR3 portion is preserved as DNA: 39 bases, with reading frame beginning at the first base. V and J lose 3 bases and 2 bases, and a span of 7 bases separates them.